These T cell receptor beta chains were read from a single sample in a study of naive CD8 T cells in extremely preterm neonates. The method was immunoSEQ multiplex PCR; TCRdb's version includes in-frame clones alone and lacks a portion of them. The table shows approximately 7,200 clones, with around 98% occurring only once. The sequencing input was naive CD8+ T cells from cord blood. These receptors were obtained from a newborn in good health. Each CDR3 is given with its conserved first and last residue. The order of the fields is D gene, V gene, clone size, J gene, CDR3 length, CDR3 protein, CDR3 DNA. A D gene is named only where the DNA matches it firmly. The size entry is marked missing in some rows and otherwise reads once, few, many or a size class.

D: TRBD2
V: TRBV4-3
size: NA
J: TRBJ2-1
length: 17
CDR3: CASSPRGLAGYYNEQFF
DNA: TGCGCCAGCAGCCCCAGAGGACTAGCGGGTTACTACAATGAGCAGTTCTTC

D: TRBD2
V: TRBV5-1
size: NA
J: TRBJ2-3
length: 17
CDR3: CASSPAEGRGGTDTQYF
DNA: TGCGCCAGCAGCCCCGCTGAAGGGCGGGGGGGCACAGATACGCAGTATTTT

D: NA
V: TRBV7-6
size: NA
J: TRBJ2-1
length: 16
CDR3: CASSLDGGGLYNEQFF
DNA: TGTGCCAGCAGCTTAGATGGGGGGGGCCTCTACAATGAGCAGTTCTTC

D: NA
V: TRBV4-2
size: once
J: TRBJ2-3
length: 16
CDR3: CASSQALLAFTDTQYF
DNA: TGTGCCAGCAGCCAGGCCCTACTAGCTTTCACAGATACGCAGTATTTT

D: TRBD2
V: TRBV4-2
size: NA
J: TRBJ2-2
length: 17
CDR3: CASSLFGLAGPPGELFF
DNA: TGTGCCAGCAGCCTCTTTGGACTAGCGGGACCGCCCGGGGAGCTGTTTTTT

D: TRBD1
V: TRBV4-1
size: NA
J: TRBJ1-1
length: 13
CDR3: CASSRTGNTEAFF
DNA: TGCGCCAGCAGTCGGACAGGGAACACTGAAGCTTTCTTT

D: TRBD1
V: TRBV4-1
size: NA
J: TRBJ2-5
length: 13
CDR3: CASSSDRGETQYF
DNA: TGCGCCAGCAGCTCCGACAGGGGAGAGACCCAGTACTTC

D: NA
V: TRBV6-6
size: NA
J: TRBJ1-2
length: 15
CDR3: CASSYSTSGVDGYTF
DNA: TGTGCCAGCAGTTACTCGACTTCAGGGGTGGATGGCTACACCTTC

D: TRBD1
V: TRBV7-9
size: NA
J: TRBJ1-2
length: 15
CDR3: CASSDRDRDFYGYTF
DNA: TGTGCCAGCAGCGACCGGGACAGGGACTTCTATGGCTACACCTTC

D: TRBD1
V: TRBV10-1
size: NA
J: TRBJ2-7
length: 15
CDR3: CASSSSGTGAYEQYF
DNA: TGCGCCAGCAGTTCCTCCGGGACAGGGGCCTACGAGCAGTACTTC

D: TRBD2
V: TRBV13
size: once
J: TRBJ2-5
length: 16
CDR3: CASSFTSGSHQETQYF
DNA: TGTGCCAGCAGCTTCACTAGCGGGAGCCATCAAGAGACCCAGTACTTC

D: NA
V: TRBV16
size: NA
J: TRBJ1-5
length: 15
CDR3: CASSQSRSLNQPQHF
DNA: TGTGCCAGCAGCCAATCTCGAAGCCTTAATCAGCCCCAGCATTTT

D: TRBD1
V: TRBV2
size: NA
J: TRBJ1-3
length: 18
CDR3: CASSTEAGTGAAGNTIYF
DNA: TGTGCCAGCAGTACGGAGGCCGGGACAGGGGCAGCTGGAAACACCATATATTTT

D: NA
V: TRBV6-5
size: NA
J: TRBJ1-2
length: 14
CDR3: CASSWTGTPYGYTF
DNA: TGTGCCAGCAGTTGGACCGGGACACCTTATGGCTACACCTTC

D: TRBD2
V: TRBV30
size: NA
J: TRBJ2-7
length: 14
CDR3: CAWSVLGGAYEQYF
DNA: TGTGCCTGGAGTGTACTGGGGGGGGCCTACGAGCAGTACTTC

D: TRBD2
V: TRBV27
size: NA
J: TRBJ2-7
length: 13
CDR3: CASSPGGWGEQYF
DNA: TGTGCCAGCAGCCCCGGGGGGTGGGGCGAGCAGTACTTC

D: NA
V: TRBV4-3
size: NA
J: TRBJ2-7
length: 14
CDR3: CASSQDAHSYEQYF
DNA: TGCGCCAGCAGCCAAGATGCACACTCCTACGAGCAGTACTTC

D: TRBD2
V: TRBV2
size: NA
J: TRBJ2-1
length: 13
CDR3: CAGWGGAYNEQFF
DNA: TGTGCCGGATGGGGGGGGGCCTACAATGAGCAGTTCTTC

D: NA
V: TRBV7-9
size: NA
J: TRBJ2-4
length: 17
CDR3: CASSLALTTEAKNIQYF
DNA: TGTGCCAGCAGCTTAGCATTAACGACAGAAGCCAAAAACATTCAGTACTTC

D: NA
V: TRBV7-8
size: NA
J: TRBJ2-5
length: 15
CDR3: CASSPLASYQETQYF
DNA: TGTGCCAGCAGCCCCCTAGCGTCCTACCAAGAGACCCAGTACTTC

D: TRBD1
V: TRBV10-1
size: NA
J: TRBJ2-5
length: 13
CDR3: CASSEDRGETQYF
DNA: TGCGCCAGCAGTGAAGACAGGGGGGAGACCCAGTACTTC

D: NA
V: TRBV5-8
size: NA
J: TRBJ1-4
length: 14
CDR3: CASSRPGMREKLFF
DNA: TGTGCCAGCAGCCGGCCGGGGATGCGAGAAAAACTGTTTTTT

D: NA
V: TRBV5-5
size: NA
J: TRBJ2-1
length: 12
CDR3: CASSLDSGEQFF
DNA: TGTGCCAGCAGCTTGGACTCCGGTGAGCAGTTCTTC

D: NA
V: TRBV9
size: NA
J: TRBJ2-2
length: 14
CDR3: CASSVGGGAGELFF
DNA: TGTGCCAGCAGCGTAGGAGGGGGGGCCGGGGAGCTGTTTTTT

D: NA
V: TRBV15
size: NA
J: TRBJ2-7
length: 15
CDR3: CATSMATGYSYEQYF
DNA: TGTGCCACCAGCATGGCAACGGGGTACTCCTACGAGCAGTACTTC

D: TRBD1
V: TRBV4-1
size: NA
J: TRBJ2-1
length: 17
CDR3: CASSQVSGTGKYNEQFF
DNA: TGCGCCAGCAGCCAGGTATCCGGGACAGGGAAATACAATGAGCAGTTCTTC

D: TRBD1
V: TRBV19
size: NA
J: TRBJ1-4
length: 15
CDR3: CASPLNRGTNEKLFF
DNA: TGTGCCAGTCCCCTCAACAGGGGAACTAATGAAAAACTGTTTTTT

D: TRBD1
V: TRBV9
size: NA
J: TRBJ1-2
length: 15
CDR3: CASSGRDRGNYGYTF
DNA: TGTGCCAGCAGCGGCCGTGACAGGGGAAACTATGGCTACACCTTC

D: NA
V: TRBV9
size: NA
J: TRBJ1-2
length: 13
CDR3: CASSGAGSYGYTF
DNA: TGTGCCAGCAGCGGGGCGGGCAGCTATGGCTACACCTTC

D: TRBD1
V: TRBV4-1
size: NA
J: TRBJ2-2
length: 14
CDR3: CASSAPGGDGELFF
DNA: TGCGCCAGCAGCGCACCAGGGGGCGACGGGGAGCTGTTTTTT

D: TRBD2
V: TRBV7-9
size: NA
J: TRBJ2-7
length: 15
CDR3: CASSPGLAGSYEQYF
DNA: TGTGCCAGCAGTCCAGGACTAGCGGGTTCCTACGAGCAGTACTTC

D: NA
V: TRBV19
size: NA
J: TRBJ2-7
length: 15
CDR3: CASSITTGSSYEQYF
DNA: TGTGCCAGTAGTATTACGACCGGGAGCTCCTACGAGCAGTACTTC

D: NA
V: TRBV2
size: NA
J: TRBJ2-7
length: 13
CDR3: CASSEYRSYEQYF
DNA: TGTGCCAGCAGTGAATACAGGTCCTACGAGCAGTACTTC

D: NA
V: TRBV7-2
size: NA
J: TRBJ1-3
length: 12
CDR3: CASSPVGNTIYF
DNA: TGTGCCAGCAGCCCCGTTGGAAACACCATATATTTT

D: NA
V: TRBV7-6
size: NA
J: TRBJ1-1
length: 17
CDR3: CASSLADWGRADTEAFF
DNA: TGTGCCAGCAGCTTAGCCGATTGGGGCAGGGCCGACACTGAAGCTTTCTTT

D: NA
V: TRBV13
size: NA
J: TRBJ2-7
length: 14
CDR3: CASSLGPSSYEQYF
DNA: TGTGCCAGCAGCTTAGGGCCGAGCTCCTACGAGCAGTACTTC

D: TRBD1
V: TRBV19
size: NA
J: TRBJ1-2
length: 18
CDR3: CASSIDRRGQGGNYGYTF
DNA: TGTGCCAGTAGTATAGATCGGAGGGGACAGGGAGGAAACTATGGCTACACCTTC

D: TRBD1
V: TRBV5-1
size: NA
J: TRBJ1-6
length: 15
CDR3: CASSPGQGANSPLHF
DNA: TGCGCCAGCAGCCCGGGACAGGGGGCCAATTCACCCCTCCACTTT

D: TRBD1
V: TRBV7-9
size: NA
J: TRBJ2-2
length: 15
CDR3: CASSFDRGRTGELFF
DNA: TGTGCCAGCAGCTTTGACAGGGGGCGAACCGGGGAGCTGTTTTTT

D: NA
V: TRBV5-6
size: NA
J: TRBJ1-1
length: 13
CDR3: CASSLGGDTEAFF
DNA: TGTGCCAGCAGCTTGGGCGGGGACACTGAAGCTTTCTTT

D: TRBD1
V: TRBV6-1
size: NA
J: TRBJ1-5
length: 14
CDR3: CASTGTGGNQPQHF
DNA: TGTGCCAGCACGGGGACAGGTGGGAATCAGCCCCAGCATTTT

D: TRBD2
V: TRBV4-1
size: NA
J: TRBJ2-3
length: 17
CDR3: CASSQIPTAGGPDTQYF
DNA: TGCGCCAGCAGCCAAATTCCCACAGCGGGGGGGCCGGATACGCAGTATTTT

D: NA
V: TRBV5-6
size: once
J: TRBJ1-1
length: 16
CDR3: CASSSRQVRVNTEAFF
DNA: TGTGCCAGCAGCTCGAGACAGGTCCGCGTGAACACTGAAGCTTTCTTT

D: TRBD1
V: TRBV30
size: NA
J: TRBJ1-4
length: 17
CDR3: CAWSIGTGKGLNEKLFF
DNA: TGTGCCTGGAGTATCGGGACAGGGAAGGGCCTTAATGAAAAACTGTTTTTT

D: TRBD2
V: TRBV30
size: NA
J: TRBJ2-3
length: 14
CDR3: CAWSVGTRADTQYF
DNA: TGTGCCTGGAGTGTCGGGACTAGGGCGGATACGCAGTATTTT